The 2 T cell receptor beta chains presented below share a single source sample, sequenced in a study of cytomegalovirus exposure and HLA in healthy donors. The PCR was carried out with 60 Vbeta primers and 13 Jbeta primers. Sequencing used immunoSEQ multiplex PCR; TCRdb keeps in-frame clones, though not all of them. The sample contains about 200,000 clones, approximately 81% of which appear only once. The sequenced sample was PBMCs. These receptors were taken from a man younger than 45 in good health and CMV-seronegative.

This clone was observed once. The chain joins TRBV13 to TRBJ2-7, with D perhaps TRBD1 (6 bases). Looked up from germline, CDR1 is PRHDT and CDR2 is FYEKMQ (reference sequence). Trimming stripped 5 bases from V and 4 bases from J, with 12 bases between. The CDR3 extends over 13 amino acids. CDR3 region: CASSLRRGYEQYF. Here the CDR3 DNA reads TGTGCCAGCAGCCTACGTAGGGGGTACGAGCAGTACTTC.

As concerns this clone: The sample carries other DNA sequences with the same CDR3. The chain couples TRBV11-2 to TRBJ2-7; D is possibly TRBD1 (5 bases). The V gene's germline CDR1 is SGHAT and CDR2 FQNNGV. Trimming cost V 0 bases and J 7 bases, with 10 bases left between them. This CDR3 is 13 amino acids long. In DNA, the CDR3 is TGTGCCAGCAGCTTAGATCAGGGATTGGAGCAGTACTTC. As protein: CASSLDQGLEQYF.